The TCR beta chain described here comes from a study of T-cell reconstitution after alpha-beta-depleted transplantation in children. Regarding the study as a whole: Some patients showed high day-60 TCRbeta diversity, which derived from surviving recipient T cells and thymic progenitors. At around two months after transplant, the alpha-beta T cells were reportedly derived from several hundred expanded clones that came from non-depleted graft cells. After one year, T-cell counts and TCRbeta diversity mostly came from new T cells.

The CDR3 consists of 15 residues. V was clipped by 3 bases and J by 8 bases, with 14 bases between them. The V gene's germline CDR1 is MNHEY and CDR2 SVGAGI. Preparation of the TCRbeta library used unique molecular identifiers. Via MiXCR, TCRdb re-called the PCR reads, giving one row per CDR3 protein. Counted here are around 270,000 distinct CDR3 sequences, over 7% occurring once; the ten biggest clones make up 9.1%. This clonotype was seen only a few times. Its antigen is unknown. The clonotype comes from a female patient aged 2 to 10 who had a stem cell transplant for Fanconi anemia, so the T cells may come from the graft donor. Sequencing was performed on peripheral blood, taken 360 days after TCRalphabeta/CD19-depleted stem cell transplant. V and J are TRBV6-5 and TRBJ1-6; TRBD1 is a possible D gene (6 bases). The CDR3 bases are TGTGCCAGCAGTTATTCGGGCAGGGGTGATTCACCCCTCCACTTT. This codes for CASSYSGRGDSPLHF.